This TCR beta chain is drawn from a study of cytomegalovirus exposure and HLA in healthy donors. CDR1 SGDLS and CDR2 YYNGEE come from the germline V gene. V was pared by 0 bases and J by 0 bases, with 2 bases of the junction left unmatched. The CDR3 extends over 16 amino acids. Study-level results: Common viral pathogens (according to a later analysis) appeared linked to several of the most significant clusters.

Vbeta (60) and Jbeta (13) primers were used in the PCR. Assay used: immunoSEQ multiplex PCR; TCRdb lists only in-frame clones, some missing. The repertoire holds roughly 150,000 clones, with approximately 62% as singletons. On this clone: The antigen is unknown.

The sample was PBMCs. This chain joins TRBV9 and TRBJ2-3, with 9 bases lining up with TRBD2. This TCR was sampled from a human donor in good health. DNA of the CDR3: TGTGCCAGCAGCGTAGCGGCGGGAGGGAGCACAGATACGCAGTATTTT. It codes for CASSVAAGGSTDTQYF. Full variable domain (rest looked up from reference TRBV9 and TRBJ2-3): DSGVTQTPKHLITATGQRVTLRCSPRSGDLSVYWYQQSLDQGLQFLIQYYNGEERAKGNILERFSAQQFPDLHSELNLSSLELGDSALYFCASSVAAGGSTDTQYFGPGTRLTVL.